This T cell receptor beta chain was sequenced in a study of human T cells and chemical hapten exposure. At the level of the study: Sensitization employed 2% DPC on about 2 cm by about 2 cm of upper inner arm skin. How much TCR each sample yielded varied, mostly because pooled library volumes differed slightly. Patch tests applied 0.01% DPC to the upper back, read at 6 days.

Time point meaning: patch test 1, 2 weeks after DPC sensitization. Treatment: therapeutic diphenylcyclopropenone sensitization with weekly scalp DPC. Ahead of each patch test application, blood was drawn. This clonotype was detected ten times or more. From the RACE reads, TCRdb called clonotypes with MiXCR, one entry per CDR3 protein. The sample has just under 350,000 distinct CDR3 sequences, roughly 6.9% seen once. From germline, CDR1 is SGHKS and CDR2 YYEKEE (reference sequence). V lost 1 base, J lost 4 bases, and 12 bases lay in between. The CDR3 contains 15 residues. This clonotype was sampled from a woman aged 18-29 years with alopecia areata. Some clones in this sample may be carry-over from other donors' samples. This sequence joins TRBV5-5 and TRBJ1-5; weak D call: TRBD1 (5 bases). This specimen consisted of whole blood, obtained in connection with sensitization to the hapten diphenylcyclopropenone (DPC). The CDR3 sequence is CASSLNRLGNQPQHF. The CDR3 DNA follows: TGTGCCAGCAGCTTGAACAGGCTAGGGAATCAGCCCCAGCATTTT.